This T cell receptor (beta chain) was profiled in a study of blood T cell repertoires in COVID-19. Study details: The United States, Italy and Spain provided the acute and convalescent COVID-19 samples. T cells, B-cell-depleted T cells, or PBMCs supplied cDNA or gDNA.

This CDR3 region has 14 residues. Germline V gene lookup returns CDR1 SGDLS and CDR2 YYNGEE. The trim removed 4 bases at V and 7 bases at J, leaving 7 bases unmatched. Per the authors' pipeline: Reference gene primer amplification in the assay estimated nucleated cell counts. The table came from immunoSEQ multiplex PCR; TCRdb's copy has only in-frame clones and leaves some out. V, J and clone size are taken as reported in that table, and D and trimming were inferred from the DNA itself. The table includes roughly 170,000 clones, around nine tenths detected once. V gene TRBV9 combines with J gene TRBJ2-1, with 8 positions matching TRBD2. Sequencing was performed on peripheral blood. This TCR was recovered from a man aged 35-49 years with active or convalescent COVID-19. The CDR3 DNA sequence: TGTGCCAGCAGCCCCCCGAGCGGGGGTAATGAGCAGTTCTTC. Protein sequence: CASSPPSGGNEQFF. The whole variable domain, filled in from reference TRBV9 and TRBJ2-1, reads DSGVTQTPKHLITATGQRVTLRCSPRSGDLSVYWYQQSLDQGLQFLIQYYNGEERAKGNILERFSAQQFPDLHSELNLSSLELGDSALYFCASSPPSGGNEQFFGPGTRLTVL.